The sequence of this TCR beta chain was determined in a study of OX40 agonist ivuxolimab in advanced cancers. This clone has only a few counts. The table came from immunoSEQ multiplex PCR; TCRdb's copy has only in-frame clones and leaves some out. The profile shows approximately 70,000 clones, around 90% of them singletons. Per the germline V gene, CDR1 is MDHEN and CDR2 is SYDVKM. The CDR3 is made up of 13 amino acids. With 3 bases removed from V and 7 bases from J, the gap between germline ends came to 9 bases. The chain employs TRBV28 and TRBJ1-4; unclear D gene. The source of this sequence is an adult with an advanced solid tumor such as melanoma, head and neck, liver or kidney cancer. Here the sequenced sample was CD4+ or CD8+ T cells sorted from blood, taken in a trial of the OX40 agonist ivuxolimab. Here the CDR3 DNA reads TGTGCCAGCAGTTTTTCTTCGGGTGAAAAACTGTTTTTT. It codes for CASSFSSGEKLFF.